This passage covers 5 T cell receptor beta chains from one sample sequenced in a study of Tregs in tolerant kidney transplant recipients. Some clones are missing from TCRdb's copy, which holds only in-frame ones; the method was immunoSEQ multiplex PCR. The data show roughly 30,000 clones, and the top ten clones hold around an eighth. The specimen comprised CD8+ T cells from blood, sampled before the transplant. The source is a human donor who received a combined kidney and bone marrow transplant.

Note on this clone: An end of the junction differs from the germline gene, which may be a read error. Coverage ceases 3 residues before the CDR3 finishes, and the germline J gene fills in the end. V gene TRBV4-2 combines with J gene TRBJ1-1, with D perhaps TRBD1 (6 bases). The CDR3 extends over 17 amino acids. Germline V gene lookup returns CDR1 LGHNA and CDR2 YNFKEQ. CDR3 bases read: TGCGCCAGCAGCCAAGATTGGCGGCAGGGGATGAACACTGAA. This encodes CASSQDWRQGMNTE. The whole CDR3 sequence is CASSQDWRQGMNTEAFF.

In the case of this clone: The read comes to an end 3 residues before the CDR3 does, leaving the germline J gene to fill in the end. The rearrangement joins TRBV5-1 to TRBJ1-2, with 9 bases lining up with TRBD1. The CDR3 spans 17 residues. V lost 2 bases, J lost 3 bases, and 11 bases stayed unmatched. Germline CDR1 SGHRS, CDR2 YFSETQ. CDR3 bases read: TGCGCCAGCAGCTTTTCCGGGACAGGGACCGGACACTATGGC. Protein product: CASSFSGTGTGHYG. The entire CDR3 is CASSFSGTGTGHYGYTF.

CDR3 bases read: TGTGCCAGTACCCCCCTCCGGAACGGGGTCCCGGGACAGGGGTACAATGAG. Its translation is CASTPLRNGVPGQGYNE. The whole CDR3 is CASTPLRNGVPGQGYNEQFF. The gene calls are TRBV19 and TRBJ2-1; TRBD1 matches 10 bases. The CDR3 end is not reached by the read, which stops 3 residues before it; the germline J gene fills it in. CDR3 length equals 20 residues. Germline CDR1 LNHDA, CDR2 SQIVND (reference sequence). V shed 7 bases, J shed 4 bases, and the junction held 22 bases outside the gene matches.

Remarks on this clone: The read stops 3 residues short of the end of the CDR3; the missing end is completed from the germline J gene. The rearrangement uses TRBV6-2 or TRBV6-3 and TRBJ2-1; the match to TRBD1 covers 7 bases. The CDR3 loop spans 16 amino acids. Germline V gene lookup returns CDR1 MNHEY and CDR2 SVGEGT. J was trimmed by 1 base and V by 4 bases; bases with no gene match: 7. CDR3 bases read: TGTGCCAGCAGTTCCGGCCCGACAGGGTCCTACAATGAG. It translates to CASSSGPTGSYNE. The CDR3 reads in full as CASSSGPTGSYNEQFF.

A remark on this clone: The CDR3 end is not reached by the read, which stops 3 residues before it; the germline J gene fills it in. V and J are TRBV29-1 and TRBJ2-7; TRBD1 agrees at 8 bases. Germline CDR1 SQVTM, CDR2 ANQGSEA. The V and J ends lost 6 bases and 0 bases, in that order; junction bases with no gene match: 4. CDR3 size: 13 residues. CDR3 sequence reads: CSVQGENSYEQYF. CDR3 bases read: TGCAGCGTACAGGGGGAAAACTCCTACGAG.